The next 22 T cell receptor beta chains were all read from a single sample in a study of cytomegalovirus exposure and HLA in healthy donors. PCR amplification relied on 60 Vbeta primers (plus 13 Jbeta primers). TCRdb's copy holds only in-frame clones and misses some; the assay was immunoSEQ multiplex PCR. The sample has about 160,000 clones, more than 80% seen once. The sequenced sample consisted of PBMCs. These TCRs come from a woman aged 18-29 years in good health and CMV-seronegative.

The V gene is TRBV2, the J gene TRBJ2-1, with 9 nucleotides matching TRBD2. Germline V lookup: CDR1 SNHLY, CDR2 FYNNEI. Trimming removed 6 bases from V and 9 bases from J; junction bases left unmatched: 9. The CDR3 is 14 residues long. Written as DNA, the CDR3 is TGTGCCAGCAGAAGGGCGGGGGGGCCCATTGAGCAGTTCTTC. It specifies CASRRAGGPIEQFF.

The V and J genes are TRBV6-1 and TRBJ2-7, with 8 nucleotides matching TRBD1. The CDR3 has 14 amino acids. The V gene end was trimmed by 8 bases and the J gene end by 3 bases; junction bases not matched to a gene: 9. Germline values: CDR1 MNHNS, CDR2 SASEGT. CDR3 bases: TGTGCCAGCGCCCGGCAGGGGACAGGCTACGAGCAGTACTTC. It yields the protein CASARQGTGYEQYF.

This chain connects TRBV7-9 to TRBJ2-1, with 10 nucleotides matching TRBD1. Germline assignment: CDR1 SEHNR and CDR2 FQNEAQ (reference sequence). The CDR3 has 17 residues. V lost 5 bases and J lost 0; bases outside the gene matches: 7. The CDR3 DNA is TGTGCCAGCAGCGACGGACAGGGGGTTGGCTCCTACAATGAGCAGTTCTTC. Translating gives CASSDGQGVGSYNEQFF.

This clone showed up just once. This chain joins TRBV6-5 and TRBJ1-1; 7 bases agree with TRBD1. Germline lookup yields CDR1 MNHEY and CDR2 SVGAGI. V lost 9 bases to trimming and J lost 1 base; unmatched junction nucleotides: 8. This CDR3 is 14 amino acids long. DNA for the CDR3: TGTGCCAGTCGACAGGGAGTGGCGAACACTGAAGCTTTCTTT. It translates to CASRQGVANTEAFF.

This chain connects TRBV11-2 to TRBJ1-1; 7 bases match TRBD1. CDR1 SGHAT and CDR2 FQNNGV come from the germline V gene. The CDR3 runs to 13 residues. With 1 base clipped from V and 12 bases from J, the junction kept 8 bases outside the gene matches. The CDR3 sequence is CASSLGVRTGTFF. The CDR3 nucleotides read TGTGCCAGCAGCTTAGGGGTCAGGACAGGAACTTTCTTT.

The chain carries TRBV5-4 and TRBJ2-1, with 13 bases fitting TRBD2. The germline V gene has CDR1 SGHNT and CDR2 YYREEE (reference sequence). With 4 bases clipped from V and 16 bases from J, the junction kept 8 bases outside the gene matches. The CDR3 runs 13 residues. The chain's CDR3 is CASSTGTSGNHFF. In DNA form, the CDR3 reads TGTGCCAGCAGCACCGGGACTAGCGGGAACCACTTCTTC.

A few counts support this clone. The chain joins TRBV4-2 to TRBJ2-7; D is uncertain. Germline values: CDR1 LGHNA, CDR2 YNFKEQ. This CDR3 has 15 amino acids. Deletions cut 0 bases from V and 3 bases from J, with 12 bases between. The CDR3 loop is CASSQEYSSDYEQYF. CDR3 sequence (DNA): TGTGCCAGCAGCCAAGAATACAGTTCAGACTACGAGCAGTACTTC.

For this clone: Distinct nucleotide sequences in the sample also encode this CDR3. The chain uses TRBV5-4 and TRBJ2-3; 11 bases are shared with TRBD2. This CDR3 has 16 residues. V gave up 4 bases and J gave up 2 bases; unmatched junction bases: 6. The germline CDR1 and CDR2 sequences are SGHNT and YYREEE (reference sequence). CDR3 nucleotides: TGTGCCAGCAGCCTTGGGACTAGCGGAACCACAGATACGCAGTATTTT. Amino acids: CASSLGTSGTTDTQYF.

This sequence joins TRBV5-1 and TRBJ1-3; maybe TRBD1 (5 bases). V dropped 0 bases and J dropped 4 bases, with 8 bases sitting between them. CDR1 and CDR2 from the germline V gene are SGHRS and YFSETQ. The CDR3 spans 14 residues. The CDR3 sequence is CASSLEGQGNTIYF. Written as DNA, the CDR3 is TGCGCCAGCAGCTTGGAGGGGCAAGGAAACACCATATATTTT.

J is TRBJ2-3 and V is TRBV11-2, with a tentative D call TRBD2 (7 bases). CDR1 and CDR2 (germline): SGHAT, FQNNGV. This CDR3 has 20 amino acids. V lost 0 bases, J lost 6 bases, and 28 bases lay in between. CDR3 sequence (DNA): TGTGCCAGCAGCTTAGAGGCTGGGGTTTTGCGGGGAGGGGGGTCGGATACGCAGTATTTT. Residues: CASSLEAGVLRGGGSDTQYF.

The J gene is TRBJ2-7, the V gene TRBV15; 10 nucleotides agree with TRBD1. With 4 bases clipped from V and 2 bases from J, the junction kept 5 bases outside the gene matches. Germline CDR1 is LNHNV and CDR2 is YYDKDF (reference sequence). The CDR3 runs to 15 residues. The CDR3 sequence is CATSTRTGGAYEQYF. In nucleotides, the CDR3 is TGTGCCACCAGCACACGGACAGGGGGGGCCTACGAGCAGTACTTC.

Only one count was recorded for this clone. The chain is built from TRBV6-5 and TRBJ2-1, with D perhaps matching TRBD2 (5 bases). Germline loops: CDR1 MNHEY, CDR2 SVGAGI. This CDR3 is built from 13 residues. V dropped 6 bases and J dropped 11 bases, with 17 bases sitting between them. The CDR3 loop reads CASSSQSGGQQFF. DNA of the CDR3: TGTGCCAGCAGCTCCCAATCCGGCGGGCAGCAGTTCTTC.

The chain carries TRBV19 and TRBJ2-7; 11 nucleotides agree with TRBD2. Germline CDR1 reads LNHDA; CDR2 reads SQIVND (reference sequence). The CDR3 is 14 amino acids. With V trimmed by 5 bases and J by 4 bases, 4 bases remained unmatched. CDR3 region: CASSATSGVYEQYF. CDR3 DNA: TGTGCCAGTAGTGCGACTAGCGGGGTTTACGAGCAGTACTTC.

The genes are TRBV6-1 and TRBJ1-6; the match to TRBD1 covers 7 bases. Germline V gene lookup returns CDR1 MNHNS and CDR2 SASEGT. This CDR3 contains 15 residues. The ends lost 6 bases at V and 7 bases at J; junction bases unmatched: 9. The CDR3 nucleotides are TGTGCCAGCAGACGAGAGGGGGCGTCGAATTCACCCCTCCACTTT. As protein: CASRREGASNSPLHF.

The CDR3 sequence is CASSSRVTDTQYF. CDR3 in DNA: TGTGCCAGCAGTTCCCGGGTCACAGATACGCAGTATTTT. The genes are TRBV6-5 and TRBJ2-3, with unresolved D. This CDR3 comprises 13 residues. Germline values: CDR1 MNHEY, CDR2 SVGAGI. V was trimmed by 4 bases and J by 2 bases, leaving 7 bases between them.

The rearrangement links TRBV21-1 to TRBJ2-7; TRBD1 is the table's D call, not checked against the DNA. TRBV21-1 is flagged as a pseudogene. This CDR3 contains 16 residues. The CDR3 sequence: CASSKSSQQDSYEQYF. For the CDR3, the DNA is TGTGCCAGCAGCAAATCGTCTCAGCAGGACTCCTACGAGCAGTACTTC.

The chain is built from TRBV6-1 and TRBJ2-3, with TRBD2 matching 9 bases. The CDR3 sequence is 15 residues long. CDR1 MNHNS and CDR2 SASEGT come from the germline V gene. Trimming took 4 bases from V and 5 from J; bases not matched to a gene: 7. The CDR3: CASSGSSGVRDTQYF. DNA for the CDR3: TGTGCCAGCAGTGGGTCTAGCGGGGTTCGAGATACGCAGTATTTT.

The chain carries TRBV28 and TRBJ1-2, with D tentatively TRBD1 (5 bases). This CDR3 has 16 residues. The germline CDR1 and CDR2 sequences are MDHEN and SYDVKM. The V gene lost 2 bases and the J gene lost 4 bases, with 17 bases spanning the gap. CDR3 nucleotides: TGTGCCAGCAGTTTAGGGTGGACATCTTACAGCTATGGCTACACCTTC. Translated: CASSLGWTSYSYGYTF.

This chain connects TRBV4-1 to TRBJ2-1, with a weak D call TRBD2 (5 bases). The V end was cut by 3 bases, the J end by 2 bases, with 17 bases between. Germline-derived CDR1 and CDR2 are MGHRA and YSYEKL. The CDR3 consists of 17 residues. As DNA, the CDR3 is TGCGCCAGCAGCCAGAGGGAGACCGGCGGCACCTACAATGAGCAGTTCTTC. Its translation: CASSQRETGGTYNEQFF.

The chain recombines TRBV27 with TRBJ2-7; no definite D call. Germline CDR1 MNHEY, CDR2 SMNVEV (reference sequence). Trimming took 4 bases from V and 3 from J, leaving 10 bases between them. There are 13 residues in the CDR3. CDR3 sequence reads: CASSSTYSYEQYF. In DNA, the CDR3 is TGTGCCAGCAGTTCAACTTACAGCTACGAGCAGTACTTC.

The chain links TRBV9 to TRBJ2-6; 8 nucleotides line up with TRBD2. The CDR3 length is 18 residues. J lost 1 base, V lost 0 bases, and 6 bases had no gene match. Per germline, CDR1 SGDLS and CDR2 YYNGEE. CDR3 DNA sequence: TGTGCCAGCAGCGTAGGGAGCGGGAGTGGATCTGGGGCCAACGTCCTGACTTTC. It is translated as CASSVGSGSGSGANVLTF.

This clone was seen only a few times. This chain joins TRBV9 and TRBJ2-1; 10 bases align to TRBD2. The V and J ends lost 3 bases and 4 bases, in that order; junction bases with no gene match: 4. The CDR3 covers 15 residues. The germline V gene has CDR1 SGDLS and CDR2 YYNGEE. The CDR3 protein is CASSGSGGPYNEQFF. DNA of the CDR3: TGTGCCAGCAGCGGTAGCGGGGGGCCTTACAATGAGCAGTTCTTC.